This T cell receptor beta chain was documented in a study of patients and donors after allogeneic stem cell transplantation (dated by TCRdb to 2018 to 2020). The receptor library was made with RT-PCR. Instrument used: NextSeq 550. The public reads were run again by TCRdb, first through fastp at Q25 and then through MiXCR, and only productive beta chains were kept. When rows share a CDR3 protein, they turn into one entry using the most common DNA and genes. Here the sample has some 880,000 distinct CDR3 sequences; more than 15% occur a single time. The ten top clones hold around 5.5% of the sample. The germline V end is reduced by 1 base and the J end by 1 base; junction bases left unmatched: 3. Taken from the germline V gene (reference sequence), the CDR1 and CDR2 loops are DFQATT and SNEGSKA. The CDR3 runs 16 residues from the cysteine to the phenylalanine. Solely the CDR3 DNA is kept, with 48 bases framed from the first base.

This clonotype was recorded a few times. Its antigen is unknown. No much larger clone exists at a distance of one base, and base qualities are not known. The sample consisted of blood, either unsorted or a sorted T cell fraction (not recorded which). The TCR originated in a human donor who was either an allogeneic HSCT recipient or a stem cell or donor lymphocyte infusion donor (not recorded which). It is not recorded whose cells these are; they may come from a transplant donor. The V gene is TRBV20-1 and the J gene is TRBJ2-6, with TRBD1 matching 8 junction bases. The DNA sequence is TGCAGTGCTAGAGCAGGGGGCCTATCTGGGGCCAACGTCCTGACTTTC. Translation gives CSARAGGLSGANVLTF.